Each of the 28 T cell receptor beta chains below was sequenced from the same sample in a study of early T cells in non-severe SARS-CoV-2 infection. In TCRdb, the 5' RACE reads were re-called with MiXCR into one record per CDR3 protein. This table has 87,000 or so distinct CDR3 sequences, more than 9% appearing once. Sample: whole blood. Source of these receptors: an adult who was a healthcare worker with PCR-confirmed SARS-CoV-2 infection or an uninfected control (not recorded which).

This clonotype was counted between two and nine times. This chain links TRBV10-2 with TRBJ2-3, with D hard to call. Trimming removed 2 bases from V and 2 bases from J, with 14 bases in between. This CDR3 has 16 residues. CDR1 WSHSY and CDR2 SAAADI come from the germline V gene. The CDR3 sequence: CASSEPKGLFTDTQYF. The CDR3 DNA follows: TGCGCCAGCAGTGAGCCTAAAGGGCTATTCACAGATACGCAGTATTTT.

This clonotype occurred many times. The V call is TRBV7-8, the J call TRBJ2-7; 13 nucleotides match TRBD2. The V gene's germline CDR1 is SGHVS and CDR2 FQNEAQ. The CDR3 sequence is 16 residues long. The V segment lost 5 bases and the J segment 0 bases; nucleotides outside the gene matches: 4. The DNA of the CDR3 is TGTGCCAGCAGCCTCGGACTAGCGGGAGTCTCCTACGAGCAGTACTTC. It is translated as CASSLGLAGVSYEQYF. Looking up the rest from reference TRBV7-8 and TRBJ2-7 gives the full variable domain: GAGVSQSPRYKVAKRGQDVALRCDPISGHVSLFWYQQALGQGPEFLTYFQNEAQLDKSGLPSDRFFAERPEGSVSTLKIQRTQQEDSAVYLCASSLGLAGVSYEQYFGPGTRLTVT.

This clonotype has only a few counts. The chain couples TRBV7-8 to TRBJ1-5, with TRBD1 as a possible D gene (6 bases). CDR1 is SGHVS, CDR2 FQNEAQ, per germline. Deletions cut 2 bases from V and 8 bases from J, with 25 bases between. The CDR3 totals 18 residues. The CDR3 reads CASSLPDAGTGSSKPQHF. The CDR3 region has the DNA TGTGCCAGCAGCTTACCAGATGCAGGAACAGGGAGCAGTAAGCCCCAGCATTTT.

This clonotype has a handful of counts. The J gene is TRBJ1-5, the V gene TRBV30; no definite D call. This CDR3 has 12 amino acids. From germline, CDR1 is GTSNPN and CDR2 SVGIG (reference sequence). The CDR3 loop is CAGRWGNQPQHF. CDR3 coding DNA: TGTGCTGGGAGATGGGGAAATCAGCCCCAGCATTTT.

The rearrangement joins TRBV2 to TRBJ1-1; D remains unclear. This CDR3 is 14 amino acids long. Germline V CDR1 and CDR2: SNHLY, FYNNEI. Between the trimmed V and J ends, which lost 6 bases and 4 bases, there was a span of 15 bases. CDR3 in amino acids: CASRVDHRSTEAFF. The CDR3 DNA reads TGTGCCAGCAGAGTGGACCACAGATCCACTGAAGCTTTCTTT.

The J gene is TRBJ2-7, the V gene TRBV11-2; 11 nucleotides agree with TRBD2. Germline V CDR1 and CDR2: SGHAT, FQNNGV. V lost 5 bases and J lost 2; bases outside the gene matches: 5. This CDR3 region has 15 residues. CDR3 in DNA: TGTGCCAGCAGCCCTAGACTAGCGGGACCCTACGAGCAGTACTTC. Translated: CASSPRLAGPYEQYF.

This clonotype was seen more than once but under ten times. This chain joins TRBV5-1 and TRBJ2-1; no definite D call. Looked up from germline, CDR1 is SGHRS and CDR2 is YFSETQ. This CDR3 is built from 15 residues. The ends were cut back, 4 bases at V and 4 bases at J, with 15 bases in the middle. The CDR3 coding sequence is TGCGCCAGCAGCCTATTGGATTCACCTTACAATGAGCAGTTCTTC. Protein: CASSLLDSPYNEQFF.

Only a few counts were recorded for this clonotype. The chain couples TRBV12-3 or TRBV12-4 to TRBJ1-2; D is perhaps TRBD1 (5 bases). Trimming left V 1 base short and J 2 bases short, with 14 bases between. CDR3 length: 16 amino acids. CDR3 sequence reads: CASSLDRRGSNYGYTF. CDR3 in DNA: TGTGCCAGCAGTTTAGATCGAAGGGGCTCCAACTATGGCTACACCTTC.

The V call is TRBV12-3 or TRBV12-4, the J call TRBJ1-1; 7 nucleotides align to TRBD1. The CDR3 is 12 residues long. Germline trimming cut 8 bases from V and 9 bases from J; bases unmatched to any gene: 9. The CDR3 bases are TGTGCCAGCGGTTACCGGGACAGAAAAGCTTTCTTT. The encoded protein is CASGYRDRKAFF.

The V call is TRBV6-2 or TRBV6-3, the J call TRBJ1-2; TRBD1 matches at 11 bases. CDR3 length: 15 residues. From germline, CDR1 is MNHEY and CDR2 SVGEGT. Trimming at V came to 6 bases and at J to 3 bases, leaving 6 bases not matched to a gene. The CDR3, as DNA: TGTGCCAGCAGACCGGACAGGGGGCTTTACTATGGCTACACCTTC. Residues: CASRPDRGLYYGYTF.

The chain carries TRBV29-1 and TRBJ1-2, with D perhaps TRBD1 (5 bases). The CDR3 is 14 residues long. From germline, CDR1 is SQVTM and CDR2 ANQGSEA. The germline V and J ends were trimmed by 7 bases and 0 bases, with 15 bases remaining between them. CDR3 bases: TGCAGCGGGTTCGTGGGGCCTACTAACTATGGCTACACCTTC. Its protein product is CSGFVGPTNYGYTF.

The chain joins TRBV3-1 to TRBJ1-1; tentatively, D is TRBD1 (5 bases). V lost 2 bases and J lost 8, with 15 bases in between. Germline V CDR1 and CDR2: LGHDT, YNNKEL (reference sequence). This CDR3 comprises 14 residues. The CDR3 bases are TGTGCCAGCAGCCAATACGACAGCTTCGGGGAAGCTTTCTTT. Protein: CASSQYDSFGEAFF. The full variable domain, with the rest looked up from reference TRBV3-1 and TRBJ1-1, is DTAVSQTPKYLVTQMGNDKSIKCEQNLGHDTMYWYKQDSKKFLKIMFSYNNKELIINETVPNRFSPKSPDKAHLNLHINSLELGDSAVYFCASSQYDSFGEAFFGQGTRLTVV.

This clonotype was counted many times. The CDR3 reads CASFRQDVEGYGYTF. In DNA, the CDR3 is TGTGCCAGTTTTCGACAGGACGTCGAAGGCTATGGCTACACCTTC. This chain joins TRBV10-3 and TRBJ1-2; TRBD1 is a possible D gene (6 bases). Germline V gives CDR1 ENHRY, CDR2 SYGVKD. The length of the CDR3 is 15 residues. Trimming took off 10 bases at V and 4 bases at J, with 22 bases between the two ends.

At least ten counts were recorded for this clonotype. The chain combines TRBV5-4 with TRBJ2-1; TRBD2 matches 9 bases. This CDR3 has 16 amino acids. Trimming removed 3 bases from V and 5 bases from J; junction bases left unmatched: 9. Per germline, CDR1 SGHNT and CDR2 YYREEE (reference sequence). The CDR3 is CASSSKLAGSDNEQFF. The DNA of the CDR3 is TGTGCCAGCAGCTCCAAACTAGCGGGCAGCGACAATGAGCAGTTCTTC.

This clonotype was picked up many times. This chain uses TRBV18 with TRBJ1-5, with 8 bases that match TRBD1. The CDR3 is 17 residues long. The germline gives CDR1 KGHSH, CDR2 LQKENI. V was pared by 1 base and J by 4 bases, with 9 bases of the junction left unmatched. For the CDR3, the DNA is TGTGCCAGCTCACCACAAACCGGGACAGGTGGGAATCAGCCCCAGCATTTT. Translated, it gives CASSPQTGTGGNQPQHF.

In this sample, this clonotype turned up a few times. The CDR3 loop reads CSATTTGGNNPSTDTQYF. Here the CDR3 DNA reads TGCAGTGCTACGACCACGGGGGGGAACAATCCTTCGACAGATACGCAGTATTTT. This chain connects TRBV20-1 to TRBJ2-3; 8 nucleotides align to TRBD2. This CDR3 is built from 18 residues. J lost 3 bases, V lost 4 bases, and 18 bases had no gene match. Germline V gene data show CDR1 as DFQATT and CDR2 as SNEGSKA (reference sequence).

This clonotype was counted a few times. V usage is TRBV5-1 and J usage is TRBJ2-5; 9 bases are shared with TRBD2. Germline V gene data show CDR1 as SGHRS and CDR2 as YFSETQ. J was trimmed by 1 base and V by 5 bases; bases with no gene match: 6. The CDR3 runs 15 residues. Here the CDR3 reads CASSLAGNFQETQYF. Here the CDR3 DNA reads TGCGCCAGCAGTCTAGCGGGAAACTTCCAAGAGACCCAGTACTTC.

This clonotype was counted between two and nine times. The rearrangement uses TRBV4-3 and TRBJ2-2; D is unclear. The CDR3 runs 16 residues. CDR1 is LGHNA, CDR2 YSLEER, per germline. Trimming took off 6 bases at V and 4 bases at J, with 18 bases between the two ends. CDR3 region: CASRALSNDATGELFF. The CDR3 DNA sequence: TGCGCCAGCAGAGCTCTTAGTAACGACGCCACCGGGGAGCTGTTTTTT.

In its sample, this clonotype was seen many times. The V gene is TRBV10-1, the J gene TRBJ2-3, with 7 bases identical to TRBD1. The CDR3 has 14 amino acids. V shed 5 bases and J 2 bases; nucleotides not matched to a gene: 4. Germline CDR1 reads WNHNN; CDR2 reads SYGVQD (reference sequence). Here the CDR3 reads CASSRDSPTDTQYF. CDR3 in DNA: TGCGCCAGCAGTCGGGACAGCCCCACAGATACGCAGTATTTT.

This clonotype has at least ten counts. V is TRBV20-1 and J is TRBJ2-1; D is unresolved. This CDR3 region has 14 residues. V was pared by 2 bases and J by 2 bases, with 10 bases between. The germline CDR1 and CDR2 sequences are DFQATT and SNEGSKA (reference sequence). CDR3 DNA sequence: TGCAGTGCTAGAATATTGGGCACCTACAATGAGCAGTTCTTC. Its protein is CSARILGTYNEQFF.

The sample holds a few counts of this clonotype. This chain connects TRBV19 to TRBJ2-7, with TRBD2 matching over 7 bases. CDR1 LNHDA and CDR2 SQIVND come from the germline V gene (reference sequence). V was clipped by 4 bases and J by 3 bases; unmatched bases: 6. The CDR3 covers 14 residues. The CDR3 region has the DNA TGTGCCAGTAGTACCTCTAGCGGAGACTACGAGCAGTACTTC. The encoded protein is CASSTSSGDYEQYF.

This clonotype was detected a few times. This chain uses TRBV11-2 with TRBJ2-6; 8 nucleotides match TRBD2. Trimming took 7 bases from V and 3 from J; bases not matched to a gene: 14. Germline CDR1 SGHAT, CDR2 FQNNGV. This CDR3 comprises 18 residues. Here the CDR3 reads CASKRREALRSGANVLTF. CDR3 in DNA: TGTGCCAGCAAGCGGCGGGAGGCCTTAAGGAGTGGGGCCAACGTCCTGACTTTC.

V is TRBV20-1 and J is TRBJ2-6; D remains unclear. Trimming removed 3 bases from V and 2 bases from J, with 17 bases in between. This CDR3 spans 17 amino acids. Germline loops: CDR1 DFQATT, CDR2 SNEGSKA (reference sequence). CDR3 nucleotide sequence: TGCAGTGCTAGTGGTTTGGGCTACCTAACTGGGGCCAACGTCCTGACTTTC. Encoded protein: CSASGLGYLTGANVLTF.

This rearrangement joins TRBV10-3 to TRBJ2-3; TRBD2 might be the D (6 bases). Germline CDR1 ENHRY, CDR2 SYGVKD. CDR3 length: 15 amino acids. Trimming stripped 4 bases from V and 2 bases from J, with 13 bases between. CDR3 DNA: TGTGCCATCAGTGTAAGGGGACTGACCACAGATACGCAGTATTTT. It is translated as CAISVRGLTTDTQYF.

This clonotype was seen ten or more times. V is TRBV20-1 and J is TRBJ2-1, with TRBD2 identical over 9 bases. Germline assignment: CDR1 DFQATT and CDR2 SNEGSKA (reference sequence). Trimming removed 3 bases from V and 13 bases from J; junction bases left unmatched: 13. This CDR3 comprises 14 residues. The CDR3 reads CSASQPGAGGDQFF. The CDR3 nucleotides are TGCAGTGCTAGTCAGCCGGGAGCGGGAGGCGATCAGTTCTTC.

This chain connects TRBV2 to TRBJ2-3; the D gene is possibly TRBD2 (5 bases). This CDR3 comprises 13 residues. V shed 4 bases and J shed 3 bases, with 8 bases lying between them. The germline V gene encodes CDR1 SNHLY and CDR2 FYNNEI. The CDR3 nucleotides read TGTGCCAGCAGTGGGACTTTGACAGATACGCAGTATTTT. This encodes CASSGTLTDTQYF.

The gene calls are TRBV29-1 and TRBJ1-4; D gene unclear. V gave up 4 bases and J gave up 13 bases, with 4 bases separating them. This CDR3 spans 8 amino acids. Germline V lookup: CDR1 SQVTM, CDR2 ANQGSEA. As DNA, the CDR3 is TGCAGCGTTGTGGTACTGTTTTTT. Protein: CSVVVLFF.

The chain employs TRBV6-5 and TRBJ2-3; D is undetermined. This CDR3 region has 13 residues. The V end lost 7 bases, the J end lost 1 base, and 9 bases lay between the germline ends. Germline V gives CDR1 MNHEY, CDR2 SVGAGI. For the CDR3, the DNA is TGTGCCAGCATGGGCGCGCGCACAGATACGCAGTATTTT. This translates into CASMGARTDTQYF.